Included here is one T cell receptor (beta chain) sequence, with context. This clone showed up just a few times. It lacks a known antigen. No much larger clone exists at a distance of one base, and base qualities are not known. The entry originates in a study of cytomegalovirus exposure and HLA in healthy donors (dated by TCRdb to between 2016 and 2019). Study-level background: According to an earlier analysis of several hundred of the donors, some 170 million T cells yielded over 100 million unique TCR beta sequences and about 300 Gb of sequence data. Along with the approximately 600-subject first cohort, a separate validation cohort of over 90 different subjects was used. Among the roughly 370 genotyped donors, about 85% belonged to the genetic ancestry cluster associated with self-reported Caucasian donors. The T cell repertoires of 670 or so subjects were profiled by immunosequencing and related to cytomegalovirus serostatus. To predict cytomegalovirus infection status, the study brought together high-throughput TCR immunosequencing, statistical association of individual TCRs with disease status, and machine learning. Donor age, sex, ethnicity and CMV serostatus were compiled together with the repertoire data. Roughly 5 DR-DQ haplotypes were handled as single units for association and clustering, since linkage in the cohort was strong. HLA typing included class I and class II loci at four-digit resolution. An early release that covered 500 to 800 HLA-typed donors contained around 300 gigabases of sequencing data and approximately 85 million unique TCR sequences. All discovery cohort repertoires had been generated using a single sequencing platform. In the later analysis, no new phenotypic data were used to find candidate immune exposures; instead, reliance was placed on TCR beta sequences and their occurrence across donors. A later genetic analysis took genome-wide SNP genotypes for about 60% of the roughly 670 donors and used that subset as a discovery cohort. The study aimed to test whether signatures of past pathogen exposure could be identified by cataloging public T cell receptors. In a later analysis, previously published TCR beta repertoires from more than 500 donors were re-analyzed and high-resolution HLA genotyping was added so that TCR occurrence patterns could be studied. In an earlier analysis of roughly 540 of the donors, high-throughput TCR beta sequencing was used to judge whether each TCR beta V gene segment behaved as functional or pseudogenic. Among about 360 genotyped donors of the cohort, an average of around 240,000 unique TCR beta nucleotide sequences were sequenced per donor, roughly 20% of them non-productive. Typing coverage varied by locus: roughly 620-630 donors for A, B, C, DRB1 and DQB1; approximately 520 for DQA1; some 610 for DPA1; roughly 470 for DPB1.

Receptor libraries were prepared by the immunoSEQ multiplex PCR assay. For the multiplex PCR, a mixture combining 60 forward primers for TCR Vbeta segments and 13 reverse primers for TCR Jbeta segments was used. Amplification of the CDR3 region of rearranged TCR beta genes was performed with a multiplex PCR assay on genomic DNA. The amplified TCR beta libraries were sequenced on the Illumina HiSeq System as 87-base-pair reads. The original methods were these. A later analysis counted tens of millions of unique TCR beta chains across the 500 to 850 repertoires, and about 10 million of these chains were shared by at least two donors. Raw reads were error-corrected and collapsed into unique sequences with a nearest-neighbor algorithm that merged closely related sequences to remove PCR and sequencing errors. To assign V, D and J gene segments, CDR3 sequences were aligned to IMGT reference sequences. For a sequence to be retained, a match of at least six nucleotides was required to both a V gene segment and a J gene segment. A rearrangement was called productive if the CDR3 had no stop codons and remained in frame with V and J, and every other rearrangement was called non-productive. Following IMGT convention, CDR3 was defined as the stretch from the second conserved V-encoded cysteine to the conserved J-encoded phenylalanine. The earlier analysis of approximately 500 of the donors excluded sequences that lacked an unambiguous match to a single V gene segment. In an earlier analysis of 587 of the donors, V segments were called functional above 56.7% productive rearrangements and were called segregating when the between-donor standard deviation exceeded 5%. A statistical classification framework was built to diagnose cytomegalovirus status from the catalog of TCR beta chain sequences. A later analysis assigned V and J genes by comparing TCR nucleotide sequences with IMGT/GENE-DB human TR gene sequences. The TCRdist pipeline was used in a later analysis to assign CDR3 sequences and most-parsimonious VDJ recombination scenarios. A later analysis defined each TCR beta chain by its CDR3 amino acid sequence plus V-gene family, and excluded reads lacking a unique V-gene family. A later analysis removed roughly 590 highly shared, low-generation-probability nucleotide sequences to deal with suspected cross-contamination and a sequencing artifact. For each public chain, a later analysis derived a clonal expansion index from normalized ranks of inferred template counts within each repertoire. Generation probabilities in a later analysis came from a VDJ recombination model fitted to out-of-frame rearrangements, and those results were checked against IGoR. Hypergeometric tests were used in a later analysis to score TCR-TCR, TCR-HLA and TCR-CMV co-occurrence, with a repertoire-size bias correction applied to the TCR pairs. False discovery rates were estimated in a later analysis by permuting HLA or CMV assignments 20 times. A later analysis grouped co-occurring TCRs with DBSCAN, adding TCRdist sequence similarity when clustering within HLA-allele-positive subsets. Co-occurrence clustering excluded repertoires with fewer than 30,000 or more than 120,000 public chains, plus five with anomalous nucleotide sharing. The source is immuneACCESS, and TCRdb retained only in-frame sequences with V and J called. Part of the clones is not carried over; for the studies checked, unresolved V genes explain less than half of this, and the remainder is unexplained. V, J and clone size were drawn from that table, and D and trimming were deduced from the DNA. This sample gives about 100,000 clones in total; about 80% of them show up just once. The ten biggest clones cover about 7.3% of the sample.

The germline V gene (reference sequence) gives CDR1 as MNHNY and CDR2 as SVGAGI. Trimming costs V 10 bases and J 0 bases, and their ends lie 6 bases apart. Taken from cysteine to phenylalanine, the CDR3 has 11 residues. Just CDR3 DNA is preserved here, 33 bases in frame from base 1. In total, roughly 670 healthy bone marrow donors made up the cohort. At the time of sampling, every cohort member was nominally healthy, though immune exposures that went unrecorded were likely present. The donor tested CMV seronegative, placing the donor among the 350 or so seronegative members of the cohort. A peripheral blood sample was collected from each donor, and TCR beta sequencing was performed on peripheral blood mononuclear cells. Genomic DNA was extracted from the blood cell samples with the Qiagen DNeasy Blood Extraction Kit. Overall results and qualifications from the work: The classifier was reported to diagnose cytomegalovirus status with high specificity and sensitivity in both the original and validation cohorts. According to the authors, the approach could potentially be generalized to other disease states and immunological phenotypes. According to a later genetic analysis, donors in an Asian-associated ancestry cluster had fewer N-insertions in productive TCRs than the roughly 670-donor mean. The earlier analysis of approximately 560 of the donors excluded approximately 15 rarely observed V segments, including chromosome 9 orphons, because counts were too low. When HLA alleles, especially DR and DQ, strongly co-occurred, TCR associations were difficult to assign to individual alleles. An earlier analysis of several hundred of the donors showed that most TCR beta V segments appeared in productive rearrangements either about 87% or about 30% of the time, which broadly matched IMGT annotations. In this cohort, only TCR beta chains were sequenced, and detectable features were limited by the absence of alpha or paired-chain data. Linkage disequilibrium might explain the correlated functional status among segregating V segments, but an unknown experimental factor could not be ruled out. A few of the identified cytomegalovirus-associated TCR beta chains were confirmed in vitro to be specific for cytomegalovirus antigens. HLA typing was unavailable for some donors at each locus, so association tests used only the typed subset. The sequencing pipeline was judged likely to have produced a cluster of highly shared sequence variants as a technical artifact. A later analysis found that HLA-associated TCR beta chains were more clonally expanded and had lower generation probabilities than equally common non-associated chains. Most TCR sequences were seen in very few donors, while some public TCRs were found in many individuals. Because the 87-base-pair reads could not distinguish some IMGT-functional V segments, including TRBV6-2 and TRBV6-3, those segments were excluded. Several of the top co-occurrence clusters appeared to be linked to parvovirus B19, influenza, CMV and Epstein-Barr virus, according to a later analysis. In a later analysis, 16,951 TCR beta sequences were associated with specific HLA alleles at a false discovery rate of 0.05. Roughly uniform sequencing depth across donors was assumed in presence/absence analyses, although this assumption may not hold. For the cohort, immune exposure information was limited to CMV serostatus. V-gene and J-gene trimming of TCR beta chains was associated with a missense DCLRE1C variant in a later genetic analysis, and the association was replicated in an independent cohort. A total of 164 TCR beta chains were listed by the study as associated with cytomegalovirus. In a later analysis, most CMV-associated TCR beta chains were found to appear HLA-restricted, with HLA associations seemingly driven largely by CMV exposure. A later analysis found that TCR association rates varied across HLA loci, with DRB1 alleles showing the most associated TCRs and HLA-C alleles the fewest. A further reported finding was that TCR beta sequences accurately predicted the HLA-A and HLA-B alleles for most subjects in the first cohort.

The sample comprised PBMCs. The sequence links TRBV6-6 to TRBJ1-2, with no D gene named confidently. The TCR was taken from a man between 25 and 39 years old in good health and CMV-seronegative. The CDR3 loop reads CAIGANYGYTF. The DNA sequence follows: TGTGCCATTGGAGCTAACTATGGCTACACCTTC.